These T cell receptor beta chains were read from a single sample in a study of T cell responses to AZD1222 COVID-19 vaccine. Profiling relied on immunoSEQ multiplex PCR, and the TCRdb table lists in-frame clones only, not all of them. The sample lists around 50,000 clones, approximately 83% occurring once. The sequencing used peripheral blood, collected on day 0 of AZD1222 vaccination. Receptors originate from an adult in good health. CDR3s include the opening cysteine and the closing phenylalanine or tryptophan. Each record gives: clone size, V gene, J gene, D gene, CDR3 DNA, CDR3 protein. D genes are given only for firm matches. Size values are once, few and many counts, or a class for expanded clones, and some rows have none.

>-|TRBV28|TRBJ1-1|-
TGTGCCAGCAGTTTAGTGAGAGAAGCTTTCTTT
CASSLVREAFF
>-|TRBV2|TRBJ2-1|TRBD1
TGTGCCAGCAGGCGCCGGGACAGGGGTACATATGAGCAGTTCTTC
CASRRRDRGTYEQFF
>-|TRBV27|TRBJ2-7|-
TGTGCCAGCAGTTTCACCTACGCGGACGAGCAGTACTTC
CASSFTYADEQYF
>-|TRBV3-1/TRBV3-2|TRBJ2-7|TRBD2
TGTGCCAGCAGCCAAGGTCCGGGAGGGAGATACGAGCAGTACTTC
CASSQGPGGRYEQYF
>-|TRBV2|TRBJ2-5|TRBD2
TGTGCCAGCAGTGAATGGCGGGAGGGCCAAGAGACCCAGTACTTC
CASSEWREGQETQYF
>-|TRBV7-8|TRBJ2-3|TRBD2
TGTGCCAGCAGCTTAGCCCCTGCGGGAGCAGATACGCAGTATTTT
CASSLAPAGADTQYF
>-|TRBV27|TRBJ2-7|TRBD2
TGTGCCAGCAGATCACTAGCGGGAGGTTACGAGCAGTACTTC
CASRSLAGGYEQYF
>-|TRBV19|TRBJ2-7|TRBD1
TGTGCCAGTAGTGCCCCCCGGGACAGCTCCTACGAGCAGTACTTC
CASSAPRDSSYEQYF
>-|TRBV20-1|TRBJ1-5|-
TGCAGTGCTAGTAGGGCAGGGGCCACCTATAGCAATCAGCCCCAGCATTTT
CSASRAGATYSNQPQHF
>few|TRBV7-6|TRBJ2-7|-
TGTGCCAGCAGCTTAGGACCCGGAGGGGGCTCCTACGAGCAGTACTTC
CASSLGPGGGSYEQYF
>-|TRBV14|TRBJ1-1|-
TGTGCCAGCAGTATCGCGTGGGAAGCTTTCTTT
CASSIAWEAFF
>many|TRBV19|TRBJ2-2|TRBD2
TGTGCCAGTAGTATAATCTCAGCGGGAGCCACGAACACCGGGGAGCTGTTTTTT
CASSIISAGATNTGELFF
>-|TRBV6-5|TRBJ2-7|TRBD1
TGTGCCAGCAGGCCGGGACAGGGGGACTCCTACGAGCAGTACTTC
CASRPGQGDSYEQYF
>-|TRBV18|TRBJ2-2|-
TGTGCCAGCTCAGCGTGGACAGAAGTTTCCACCGGGGAGCTGTTTTTT
CASSAWTEVSTGELFF
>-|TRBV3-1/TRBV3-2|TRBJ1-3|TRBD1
TGTGCCAGCAGCCAAGTTAGGGGGCTAAACACCATATATTTT
CASSQVRGLNTIYF
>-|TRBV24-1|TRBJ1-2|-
TGTGCCACCAGTGATATCCGGGCCCCCTATGGCTACACCTTC
CATSDIRAPYGYTF
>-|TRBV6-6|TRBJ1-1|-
TGTGCCAGCAGTGATAACAGGGACACTGAAGCTTTCTTT
CASSDNRDTEAFF
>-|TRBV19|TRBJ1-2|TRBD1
TGTGCCAGTAGTACCGGGACAGATACAAAGTACACCTTC
CASSTGTDTKYTF
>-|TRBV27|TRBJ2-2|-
TGTGCCAGCAGTTGGGGGGGCCTCGGGGAGCTGTTTTTT
CASSWGGLGELFF
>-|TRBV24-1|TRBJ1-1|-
TGTGCCACCAGTGGTACGGACACTGAAGCTTTCTTT
CATSGTDTEAFF
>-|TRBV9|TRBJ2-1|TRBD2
TGTGCCAGCAGCCCGCATTACAGCGGGAGTTACAATGAGCAGTTCTTC
CASSPHYSGSYNEQFF
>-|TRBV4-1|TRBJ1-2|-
TGCGCCAGCAGCCTCCCCGGGGGGGGAGTACTCTATGGCTACACCTTC
CASSLPGGGVLYGYTF
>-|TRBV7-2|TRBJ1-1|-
TGTGCCAGCATCTCTACTTCGGGGTTGGCTTTCTTT
CASISTSGLAFF
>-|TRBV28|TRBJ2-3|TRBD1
TGTGCCAGCAGTTCTGGGACAGCAACAGATACGCAGTATTTT
CASSSGTATDTQYF
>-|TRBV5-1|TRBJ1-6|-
TGCGCCAGCAGCTTGGCTGTCGACGGAGATTCACCCCTCCACTTT
CASSLAVDGDSPLHF
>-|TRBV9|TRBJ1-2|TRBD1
TGTGCCAGCAGCGTAGATTCTGCAGGGGGATATGGCTACACCTTC
CASSVDSAGGYGYTF
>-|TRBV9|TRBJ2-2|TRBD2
TGTGCCAGCAGCGTAGCTCTTAGCGGGAGAGACACCGGGGAGCTGTTTTTT
CASSVALSGRDTGELFF
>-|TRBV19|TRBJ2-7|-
TGTGCCAGTAGTGCGGAAGGAGCTTTTAAAAGCTACGAGCAGTACTTC
CASSAEGAFKSYEQYF
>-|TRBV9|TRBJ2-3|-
TGTGCCAGCAGCTTTAGCCCTAGCACAGATACGCAGTATTTT
CASSFSPSTDTQYF
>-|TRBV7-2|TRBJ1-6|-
TGTGCCAGCAGCTTAGCGGTGTCGAGCTCCTATAATTCACCCCTCCACTTT
CASSLAVSSSYNSPLHF
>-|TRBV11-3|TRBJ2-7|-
TGTGCCAGCAGCTCTACTCCTAGCTCCTACGAGCAGTACTTC
CASSSTPSSYEQYF
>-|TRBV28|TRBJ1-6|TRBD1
TGTGCCAGCAGTCCCGAGACAGGGAGGGATTCACCCCTCCACTTT
CASSPETGRDSPLHF
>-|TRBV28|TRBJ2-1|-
TGTGCCAGCAATCGACGGCCCGGCAGGGGACACAACAATGAGCAGTTCTTC
CASNRRPGRGHNNEQFF
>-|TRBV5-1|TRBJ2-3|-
TGCGCCAGCAGCTTAGCGGGAGATACGCAGTATTTT
CASSLAGDTQYF
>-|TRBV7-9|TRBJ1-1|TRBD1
TGTGCCAGCAGCTGGGACAGGGAAACTGAAGCTTTCTTT
CASSWDRETEAFF
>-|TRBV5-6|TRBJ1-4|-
TGTGCCAGCAGACCATCGGGCGGCGGTAATGAAAAACTGTTTTTT
CASRPSGGGNEKLFF
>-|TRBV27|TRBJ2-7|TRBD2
TGTGCCAGCAGCCCAGACGGGACTAGCCGTCGCGAGCAGTACTTC
CASSPDGTSRREQYF
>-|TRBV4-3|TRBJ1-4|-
TGCGCCAGCAGCCACCTTCTGGACAGCGAAAATGAAAAACTGTTTTTT
CASSHLLDSENEKLFF
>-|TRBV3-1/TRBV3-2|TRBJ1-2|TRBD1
TGTGCCAGCAGCCAAGCGATATGGGACAGGGGGCCTGGCTACACCTTC
CASSQAIWDRGPGYTF
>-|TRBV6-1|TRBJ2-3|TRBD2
TGTGCCAACAGTGAACCCGACACCTTAGCGGGAACCACAGATACGCAGTATTTT
CANSEPDTLAGTTDTQYF
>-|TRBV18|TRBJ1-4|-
TGTGCCAGCTCTCCTCAACAGGCGAAAAATGAAAAACTGTTTTTT
CASSPQQAKNEKLFF
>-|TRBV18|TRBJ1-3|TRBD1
TGTGCCAGCTCACGGGACAGGGGGACATCTGGAAACACCATATATTTT
CASSRDRGTSGNTIYF
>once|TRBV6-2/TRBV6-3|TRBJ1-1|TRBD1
TGTGCCAGCAGTCGGACAGGGCAGAACACTGAAGCTTTCTTT
CASSRTGQNTEAFF
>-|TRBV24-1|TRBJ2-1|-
TGTGCCACCAGTGCCGCCATCGCAGGGGTGGATCGCTACAATGAGCAGTTCTTC
CATSAAIAGVDRYNEQFF
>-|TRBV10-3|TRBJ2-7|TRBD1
TGTGCCACCAAAACAGGGACAGTAACCTACGAGCAGTACTTC
CATKTGTVTYEQYF
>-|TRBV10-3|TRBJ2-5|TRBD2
TGTGCCATCAGGAGGGCGGGAGACCAGGGAGAGACCCAGTACTTC
CAIRRAGDQGETQYF
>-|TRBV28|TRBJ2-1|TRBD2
TGTGCCAGCAGCAGTGGACTAGCGGGGCCGGCGGATGAGCAGTTCTTC
CASSSGLAGPADEQFF